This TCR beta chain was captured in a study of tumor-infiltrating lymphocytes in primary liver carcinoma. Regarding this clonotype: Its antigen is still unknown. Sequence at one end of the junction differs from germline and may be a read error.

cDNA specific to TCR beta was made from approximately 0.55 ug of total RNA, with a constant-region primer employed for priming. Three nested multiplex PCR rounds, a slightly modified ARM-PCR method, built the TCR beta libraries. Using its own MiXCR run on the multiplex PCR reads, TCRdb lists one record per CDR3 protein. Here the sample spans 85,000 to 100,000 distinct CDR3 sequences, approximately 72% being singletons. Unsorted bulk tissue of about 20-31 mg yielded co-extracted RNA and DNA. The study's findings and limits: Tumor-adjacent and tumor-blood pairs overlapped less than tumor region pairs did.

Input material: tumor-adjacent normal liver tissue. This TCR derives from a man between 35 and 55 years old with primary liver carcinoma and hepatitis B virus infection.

CDR3 nucleotide sequence: TGTACCATCAGGGGGCACGGGCGGGGGATGGATTCACCCCTCCACTTT. Translated: CTIRGHGRGMDSPLHF. V is TRBV10-3 and J is TRBJ1-6; 8 nucleotides match TRBD1. CDR1 ENHRY and CDR2 SYGVKD come from the germline V gene. The CDR3 totals 16 residues.